The rows below give T cell receptor beta chains drawn from one sample of a study of blood T cell repertoires in COVID-19. TCRdb's table, derived via immunoSEQ multiplex PCR, lists solely in-frame clones and lacks some. The sample carries 150,000 to 200,000 clones, around 87% recorded once. Sequenced material: peripheral blood. All receptors derive from a woman aged 80 or older with COVID-19, enrolled during active disease. The conserved cysteine and the conserved F or W are not part of the CDR3 here. The order of the fields is V gene, D gene, J gene, CDR3 protein. The D gene is left open where the match is weak.

TRBV6-2/TRBV6-3	.	TRBJ1-1	ASSHQGEAF
TRBV12-2	.	TRBJ1-2	ASRLVLYGYT
TRBV5-4	.	TRBJ2-3	AGAWSGTDTQY
TRBV5-8	.	TRBJ1-2	ASSLQGYYGYT
TRBV9	.	TRBJ1-1	ASSVGFSGAQNTEAF
TRBV9	TRBD1	TRBJ1-2	ASSVNRGIGYGYT
TRBV21-1	.	TRBJ2-2	ASSLTGVRDGELF
TRBV19	TRBD1	TRBJ1-4	ATSVVGTGGEKLF
TRBV18	.	TRBJ1-2	ASSPPRGVDGYT
TRBV18	.	TRBJ1-1	ASSPPQVGEAF
TRBV10-3	TRBD2	TRBJ2-5	ATRLWGSGRPSGETQY
TRBV28	.	TRBJ1-4	ASSIAGTLEKLF
TRBV28	.	TRBJ1-2	ASSQGTYGYT
TRBV7-9	TRBD2	TRBJ2-1	ASRPGTLKGLEANEQF
TRBV3-1/TRBV3-2	.	TRBJ1-2	ASSQIAGRNYGYT
TRBV12-5	.	TRBJ2-2	ASGTGSNTGELF
TRBV11-3	.	TRBJ1-1	ASNPGLQNTEAF
TRBV5-6	.	TRBJ1-3	ASSFGTNSGNTIY
TRBV4-3	.	TRBJ2-7	ASSQDGGYGEQY
TRBV18	.	TRBJ2-3	ASSPLDSPDTQY
TRBV5-8	TRBD1	TRBJ1-2	ASSLDLGRGVDGYT
TRBV3-1/TRBV3-2	.	TRBJ1-1	ASSPDGGNTEAF
TRBV7-3	.	TRBJ1-1	ASAPQANTEAF
TRBV5-4	.	TRBJ2-5	ASSLAGYQETQY
TRBV7-8	.	TRBJ2-7	ASSRTGGYEQY
TRBV12-3/TRBV12-4	.	TRBJ2-7	ASSLSVSYEQY
TRBV29-1	.	TRBJ1-4	SGGGAEKLF
TRBV7-2	TRBD1	TRBJ1-2	ASSSPGQQLTNYGYT
TRBV19	TRBD1	TRBJ1-2	ASSSGQGVSYT
TRBV7-9	.	TRBJ1-3	ASSPPGFSGNTIY
TRBV12-3/TRBV12-4	.	TRBJ1-4	ASTLRGEKLF
TRBV9	.	TRBJ2-2	ASSSSRARELF
TRBV6-4	.	TRBJ2-3	ASSESGYTDTQY
TRBV7-9	.	TRBJ1-1	ASSLQNSWNTEAF